These 9 T cell receptor beta chains were sequenced from one sample in a study of CD8+ T cells in alopecia areata. The treatment was: oral pan-JAK inhibitor, 5-10 mg twice daily. Following RNA extraction, reverse transcription yielded cDNA that acted as the sequencing template. Data came from immunoSEQ multiplex PCR; TCRdb stores just in-frame clones and leaves some out. The sample includes about 94,000 clones, just over 70% of them seen just once. The sample here was CD8+ T cells sorted from blood, taken around week 42, from a patient treated with tofacitinib. These receptors all stem from a human donor with alopecia areata.

In this sample, this clone turned up a few times. The genes are TRBV29-1 and TRBJ2-2, with D perhaps given as TRBD1 or TRBD2 (5 bases each). This CDR3 spans 11 amino acids. Trimming pared 6 bases from V and 7 bases from J, leaving 9 bases between. CDR1 is SQVTM, CDR2 ANQGSEA, per germline. Here the CDR3 reads CSVGTFGELFF. The DNA for the CDR3 is TGCAGCGTGGGGACCTTCGGGGAGCTGTTTTTT.

V and J are TRBV6-1 and TRBJ2-7; TRBD2 matches at 13 bases. Germline V gene sequence: CDR1 MNHNS, CDR2 SASEGT. The CDR3 covers 15 residues. After removal of 3 bases from V and 4 bases from J, the junction contained 3 bases not matched to a gene. This chain's CDR3 is CASSEGTSGVYEQYF. CDR3 bases: TGTGCCAGCAGTGAGGGGACTAGCGGGGTTTACGAGCAGTACTTC.

This sequence joins TRBV29-1 and TRBJ2-7, with no clear D. The germline V and J ends were trimmed by 7 bases and 0 bases, with 13 bases remaining between them. Germline CDR1 and CDR2: SQVTM and ANQGSEA. This CDR3 contains 13 residues. The CDR3 region has the DNA TGCAGCGCCCTGGTCGGTAGCTCCTACGAGCAGTACTTC. Its protein product is CSALVGSSYEQYF.

This clone was observed a handful of times. The V gene is TRBV4-1, the J gene TRBJ2-1; D unresolved. Looked up from germline, CDR1 is MGHRA and CDR2 is YSYEKL. V gave up 4 bases and J gave up 6 bases, with 10 bases separating them. The CDR3 loop spans 13 amino acids. The CDR3 is CASSLSLVNEQFF. In DNA, the CDR3 is TGCGCCAGCAGCCTATCCCTGGTCAATGAGCAGTTCTTC.

The rearrangement uses TRBV27 and TRBJ2-5; a weak D match, TRBD1 (5 bases). CDR1 MNHEY and CDR2 SMNVEV come from the germline V gene (reference sequence). The CDR3 sequence is 14 residues long. V was pared by 7 bases and J by 0 bases, with 12 bases between. CDR3 sequence reads: CASKYNRNQETQYF. DNA for the CDR3: TGTGCCAGCAAATACAACAGGAACCAAGAGACCCAGTACTTC.

This clone was observed many times. The chain joins TRBV9 to TRBJ2-1; D gene uncertain. This CDR3 spans 14 amino acids. Trimming shortened V by 0 bases and J by 5 bases, and 9 bases separated the two germline ends. Germline V gene lookup returns CDR1 SGDLS and CDR2 YYNGEE. As DNA, the CDR3 is TGTGCCAGCAGCGTAGAGGGAAAAAACAATGAGCAGTTCTTC. Its protein product is CASSVEGKNNEQFF.

The rearrangement uses TRBV30 and TRBJ1-2; D perhaps matches TRBD1 (5 bases). This CDR3 spans 12 amino acids. Germline loops: CDR1 GTSNPN, CDR2 SVGIG (reference sequence). This CDR3 reads CATKGPMGGYTF. For the CDR3, the DNA is TGTGCTACAAAGGGGCCCATGGGGGGCTACACCTTC.

The chain employs TRBV9 and TRBJ2-3; 9 nucleotides agree with TRBD2. V lost 0 bases, J lost 5 bases, and 7 bases stayed unmatched. Germline values: CDR1 SGDLS, CDR2 YYNGEE. CDR3 length: 16 amino acids. CDR3 DNA: TGTGCCAGCAGCGTAGAGGGCGCGGGGGGGGAAGATACGCAGTATTTT. Its translation is CASSVEGAGGEDTQYF.

This rearrangement joins TRBV10-2 to TRBJ2-7; the D gene is possibly TRBD1 (5 bases). Between the trimmed V and J ends, which lost 2 bases and 4 bases, there was a span of 12 bases. This CDR3 spans 14 amino acids. CDR1 and CDR2 from the germline V gene are WSHSY and SAAADI. The CDR3 coding sequence is TGCGCCAGCAGTGAGATAGGGGTCGGGTACGAGCAGTACTTC. Its protein is CASSEIGVGYEQYF.